A selection of T cell receptor beta chains follows, all from one sample in a study of blood T cell repertoires in COVID-19. Clones were read by immunoSEQ multiplex PCR, and TCRdb kept only the in-frame ones, dropping some. The sample consists of approximately 260,000 clones, approximately 80% of them appearing once. Material for sequencing was peripheral blood. Receptors were obtained from a human donor in a cohort sampled during active COVID-19. CDR3s include the opening cysteine and the closing phenylalanine or tryptophan. The D gene is left open where the match is weak. Clone size is given for some rows only: seen once, a few or many times, or a class if the clone is expanded.

clone_size	j_call	v_call	d_call	cdr3_aa	cdr3_nt
.	TRBJ2-7	TRBV2	.	CASSTQGYEQYF	TGTGCCAGCAGTACACAGGGTTACGAGCAGTACTTC
.	TRBJ2-7	TRBV7-9	.	CASSAVLGGTEQYF	TGTGCCAGCAGCGCAGTCCTGGGGGGTACCGAGCAGTACTTC
.	TRBJ2-1	TRBV9	.	CASSVGLPNEQFF	TGTGCCAGCAGCGTAGGGCTTCCCAATGAGCAGTTCTTC
.	TRBJ2-1	TRBV5-4	.	CASSLAGIQFF	TGTGCCAGCAGCTTGGCCGGGATTCAGTTCTTC
.	TRBJ2-7	TRBV5-5	TRBD2	CASSKTSGTSYEQYF	TGTGCCAGCAGCAAAACTAGCGGGACCTCCTACGAGCAGTACTTC
.	TRBJ1-5	TRBV28	TRBD1	CASSFWGQGALGSQHF	TGTGCCAGCAGTTTTTGGGGACAGGGGGCTCTGGGGTCCCAGCATTTT
.	TRBJ2-5	TRBV7-6	TRBD2	CASSPGLVAGLLLSGETQYF	TGTGCCAGCAGCCCCGGTTTGGTAGCGGGGTTACTGCTTTCTGGCGAGACCCAGTACTTC
.	TRBJ2-5	TRBV29-1	TRBD1	CSVEGSGTGAYQETQYF	TGCAGCGTTGAAGGTTCCGGGACAGGAGCCTACCAAGAGACCCAGTACTTC
.	TRBJ2-1	TRBV5-1	.	CASSPSSVYNEQFF	TGCGCCAGCAGCCCTTCTAGCGTTTACAATGAGCAGTTCTTC
.	TRBJ2-7	TRBV4-3	.	CASSQESGGSYEQYF	TGCGCCAGCAGCCAAGAAAGCGGCGGATCCTACGAGCAGTACTTC
.	TRBJ2-7	TRBV19	TRBD1	CASSTPGTASYEQYF	TGTGCCAGTAGTACCCCCGGGACAGCCTCCTACGAGCAGTACTTC
.	TRBJ2-5	TRBV29-1	TRBD2	CSVATSAPQETQYF	TGCAGCGTAGCGACTAGCGCGCCTCAGGAGACCCAGTACTTC
.	TRBJ2-3	TRBV7-2	TRBD2	CASSLARLSGASDTQYF	TGTGCCAGCAGCTTAGCGCGTTTAAGCGGGGCCTCAGATACGCAGTATTTT
.	TRBJ1-3	TRBV28	.	CASSRGGTGNTIYF	TGTGCCAGCAGTAGGGGGGGGACTGGAAACACCATATATTTT
.	TRBJ2-7	TRBV15	TRBD1	CATSQGADSGEQYF	TGTGCCACAAGCCAGGGGGCTGATTCCGGCGAGCAGTACTTC
.	TRBJ2-1	TRBV5-6	TRBD2	CASRRPSGGTSYNEQFF	TGTGCCAGCAGGAGACCTAGCGGGGGAACCTCCTACAATGAGCAGTTCTTC
.	TRBJ2-3	TRBV5-5	TRBD1	CASSLGQGLPDTQYF	TGTGCCAGCAGCTTGGGACAGGGGTTGCCAGATACGCAGTATTTT
.	TRBJ2-1	TRBV6-2/TRBV6-3	TRBD1	CASSKTGVVFHEQFF	TGTGCCAGCAGTAAAACAGGGGTTGTTTTTCATGAGCAGTTCTTC
.	TRBJ2-7	TRBV12-3/TRBV12-4	.	CASSLGGTSYSDF	TGTGCCAGCAGTTTAGGTGGGACTTCTTATTCCGACTTC
.	TRBJ2-1	TRBV7-9	TRBD2	CASSPDWASGGNEQFF	TGTGCCAGCAGCCCCGACTGGGCTAGCGGGGGCAATGAGCAGTTCTTC
.	TRBJ2-7	TRBV6-5	.	CASSFLGGAEQYF	TGTGCCAGCAGTTTCCTAGGGGGGGCCGAGCAGTACTTC
.	TRBJ2-1	TRBV21-1	.	CASSKGQGGRNEQFF	TGTGCCAGCAGCAAGGGACAGGGAGGGCGCAATGAGCAGTTCTTC
.	TRBJ1-6	TRBV4-1	.	CASSQELQSPLHF	TGCGCCAGCAGCCAAGAATTGCAGTCACCCCTCCACTTT
.	TRBJ1-5	TRBV3-1/TRBV3-2	.	CASSQNVPGGDQPQHF	TGTGCCAGCAGCCAAAACGTCCCGGGGGGAGACCAGCCCCAGCATTTT
.	TRBJ2-3	TRBV5-6	.	CASSLAGESTDTQYF	TGTGCCAGCAGCCTGGCTGGTGAGAGCACAGATACGCAGTATTTT
.	TRBJ2-1	TRBV19	.	CASRATDDYNEQFF	TGTGCCAGTCGAGCGACTGACGATTACAATGAGCAGTTCTTC
.	TRBJ2-7	TRBV7-2	.	CASSFFYPGGTPYEQYF	TGTGCCAGCAGCTTCTTCTACCCGGGTGGAACCCCTTACGAGCAGTACTTC
.	TRBJ1-2	TRBV19	TRBD1	CASSTPGGAYGYTF	TGTGCCAGTAGTACTCCAGGGGGCGCATATGGCTACACCTTC
.	TRBJ2-1	TRBV7-9	.	CASSPSPGTLSGGNEQFF	TGTGCCAGCAGCCCCAGTCCCGGGACTCTATCAGGGGGCAATGAGCAGTTCTTC
.	TRBJ2-6	TRBV28	TRBD1	CASSSFILGQGVSGANVLTF	TGTGCCAGCAGTTCATTCATCCTGGGACAGGGGGTCTCTGGGGCCAACGTCCTGACTTTC
.	TRBJ1-6	TRBV7-9	.	CASVTGRMESPLHF	TGTGCCAGCGTCACTGGGAGGATGGAATCACCCCTCCACTTT
.	TRBJ1-1	TRBV5-4	.	CASSPTRQKRNTEAFF	TGTGCCAGCAGCCCGACCCGACAGAAGAGGAACACTGAAGCTTTCTTT
once	TRBJ1-2	TRBV9	TRBD1	CASSTGQGSYGYTF	TGTGCCAGCAGCACCGGACAGGGCAGCTATGGCTACACCTTC
.	TRBJ1-1	TRBV29-1	TRBD1	CSGRQGRGTEAFF	TGCAGCGGTCGACAGGGAAGAGGTACTGAAGCTTTCTTT
once	TRBJ2-1	TRBV3-1/TRBV3-2	TRBD2	CASSFVLAGFNEQFF	TGTGCCAGCAGCTTCGTACTAGCGGGGTTCAATGAGCAGTTCTTC
.	TRBJ1-1	TRBV19	.	CASSTQGVTEAFF	TGTGCCAGTAGTACGCAGGGCGTGACTGAAGCTTTCTTT
once	TRBJ2-7	TRBV5-6	.	CASSATGITGEQYF	TGTGCCAGCAGCGCTACAGGGATCACAGGCGAGCAGTACTTC
.	TRBJ2-7	TRBV6-5	TRBD2	CASRLSGRGEQYF	TGTGCCAGCAGACTTAGCGGGAGGGGCGAGCAGTACTTC
.	TRBJ2-7	TRBV2	TRBD2	CASRLKTSDEQYF	TGTGCCAGCAGACTAAAAACTAGCGACGAGCAGTACTTC
.	TRBJ2-3	TRBV9	TRBD1	CASGQGSTDTQYF	TGTGCCAGCGGACAGGGGAGCACAGATACGCAGTATTTT
once	TRBJ1-4	TRBV19	.	CASSKQFATNEKLFF	TGTGCCAGTAGTAAGCAATTTGCAACTAATGAAAAACTGTTTTTT
.	TRBJ2-3	TRBV5-1	TRBD1	CASRRSGTGGLADTQYF	TGCGCCAGCAGAAGGTCGGGGACAGGGGGCCTCGCAGATACGCAGTATTTT
.	TRBJ2-5	TRBV5-1	TRBD2	CASSWTSGGRETQYF	TGCGCCAGCAGCTGGACTAGCGGGGGTCGGGAGACCCAGTACTTC
.	TRBJ1-2	TRBV2	TRBD1	CAGRQGARYTF	TGTGCCGGACGACAGGGGGCTCGCTACACCTTC
.	TRBJ2-5	TRBV6-2/TRBV6-3	TRBD2	CASSGDLSSGSFETQYF	TGTGCCAGCAGTGGAGACCTGTCTAGCGGGAGTTTCGAGACCCAGTACTTC